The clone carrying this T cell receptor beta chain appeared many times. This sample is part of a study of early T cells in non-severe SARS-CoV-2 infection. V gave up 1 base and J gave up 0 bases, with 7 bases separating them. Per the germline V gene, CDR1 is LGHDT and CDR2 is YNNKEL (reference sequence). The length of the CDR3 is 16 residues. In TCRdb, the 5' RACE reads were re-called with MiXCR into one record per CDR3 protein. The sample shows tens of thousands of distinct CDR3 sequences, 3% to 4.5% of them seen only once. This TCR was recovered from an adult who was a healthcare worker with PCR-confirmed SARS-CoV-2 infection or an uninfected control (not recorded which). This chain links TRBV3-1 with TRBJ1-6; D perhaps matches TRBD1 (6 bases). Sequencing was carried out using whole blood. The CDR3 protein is CASSQADSSYNSPLHF. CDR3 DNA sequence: TGTGCCAGCAGCCAAGCGGACAGCTCCTATAATTCACCCCTCCACTTT.